This is a list of T cell receptor beta chains from one sample in a study of CXCR4 blockade with PD-1 therapy in pancreatic cancer. TCRdb's table, derived via immunoSEQ multiplex PCR, lists solely in-frame clones and lacks some. Of about 5,000 clones listed, 50% to 60% were seen once; the top ten hold roughly an eighth. Input material: tumor tissue. Receptors originate from a human donor with pancreatic ductal adenocarcinoma. Both conserved end residues are part of each CDR3. D genes are given only for firm matches. Expanded clones get a size class; other rows say once, few or many, or leave the size out.

d_call	clone_size	cdr3_length	j_call	v_call	cdr3_aa	cdr3_nt
.	.	12	TRBJ1-3	TRBV12-5	CASGPPGNTIYF	TGTGCTAGTGGTCCCCCCGGGAACACCATATATTTT
.	.	15	TRBJ2-5	TRBV18	CASSPPRILKETQYF	TGTGCCAGCTCACCACCTCGGATTCTAAAAGAGACCCAGTACTTC
.	.	12	TRBJ2-1	TRBV25-1	CASSVRDNEQFF	TGTGCCAGCAGTGTAAGGGACAATGAGCAGTTCTTC
.	.	12	TRBJ1-1	TRBV29-1	CSVAFRGSEAFF	TGCAGCGTTGCTTTTCGAGGTTCCGAAGCTTTCTTT
.	few	16	TRBJ1-2	TRBV30	CAWSENRDTYPYGYTF	TGTGCCTGGAGTGAAAACCGGGACACCTACCCCTATGGCTACACCTTC
.	.	17	TRBJ2-7	TRBV27	CASSPALRETTPLEQYF	TGTGCCAGCAGTCCAGCACTCCGGGAAACTACTCCTCTCGAGCAGTACTTC
TRBD2	.	12	TRBJ2-3	TRBV29-1	CSVGTSADTQYF	TGCAGCGTTGGGACTAGCGCAGATACGCAGTATTTT
TRBD2	.	14	TRBJ2-3	TRBV30	CACAGTSGVTTQYF	TGTGCCTGTGCCGGGACTAGCGGGGTCACGACGCAGTATTTT
.	.	13	TRBJ2-1	TRBV19	CASSPTRGNEQFF	TGTGCCAGTAGTCCGACTAGGGGCAATGAGCAGTTCTTC
.	.	14	TRBJ2-1	TRBV19	CASSSGFTYNEQFF	TGTGCCAGTAGTTCAGGCTTCACCTACAATGAGCAGTTCTTC
.	few	13	TRBJ2-7	TRBV6-8	CAIRGLQGGEQYF	TGTGCCATCAGGGGACTTCAGGGTGGCGAGCAGTACTTC
TRBD1	.	14	TRBJ1-2	TRBV5-1	CASSSTGTNYGYTF	TGCGCCAGCAGCTCGACAGGGACTAACTATGGCTACACCTTC
TRBD2	few	19	TRBJ2-3	TRBV2	CASSDTTPGLAGYTDTQYF	TGTGCCAGCAGTGATACCACTCCGGGACTAGCGGGGTACACAGATACGCAGTATTTT
TRBD1	.	18	TRBJ2-4	TRBV10-3	CAISESSERQGDRGIQYF	TGTGCCATCAGTGAGTCTTCGGAGCGACAGGGAGATAGGGGTATTCAGTACTTC
TRBD1	.	14	TRBJ2-3	TRBV28	CATDRTGSTDTQYF	TGTGCCACCGACCGGACAGGGAGCACAGATACGCAGTATTTT
.	.	12	TRBJ2-2	TRBV18	CASSPDTGELFF	TGTGCCAGCTCCCCTGACACCGGGGAGCTGTTTTTT
.	.	14	TRBJ2-7	TRBV23-1	CASSHGIPPNEQYF	TGCGCCAGCAGTCACGGGATCCCCCCCAACGAGCAGTACTTC
TRBD1	.	14	TRBJ2-2	TRBV6-8	CASRRDSGTGELFF	TGTGCCAGCAGGAGGGACAGTGGCACCGGGGAGCTGTTTTTT
TRBD2	.	16	TRBJ2-7	TRBV18	CASSPLGGRGSYEQYF	TGTGCCAGCTCACCTTTGGGCGGGAGGGGCTCCTACGAGCAGTACTTC
.	.	11	TRBJ2-5	TRBV30	CAWSVKETQYF	TGTGCCTGGAGTGTCAAAGAGACCCAGTACTTC
.	.	13	TRBJ1-1	TRBV6-1	CASSEARMSEAFF	TGTGCCAGCAGTGAAGCGCGTATGTCTGAAGCTTTCTTT
.	.	17	TRBJ2-1	TRBV18	CASSPTVRGARDNEQFF	TGTGCCAGCTCACCTACCGTCCGGGGAGCCCGGGACAATGAGCAGTTCTTC
.	.	12	TRBJ2-3	TRBV30	CAWSGPGAWQYF	TGTGCCTGGAGTGGGCCGGGGGCGTGGCAGTATTTT
TRBD1	.	17	TRBJ2-1	TRBV18	CASSPTSRQGANNEQFF	TGTGCCAGCTCACCGACAAGTAGACAGGGGGCCAACAATGAGCAGTTCTTC
TRBD2	.	17	TRBJ2-1	TRBV11-3	CASSSNLAGASYNEQFF	TGTGCCAGCAGCTCGAATCTAGCGGGAGCGTCCTACAATGAGCAGTTCTTC
.	few	15	TRBJ2-2	TRBV29-1	CSVELGDGHPGELFF	TGCAGCGTTGAACTCGGGGACGGGCATCCAGGGGAGCTGTTTTTT
.	.	14	TRBJ1-1	TRBV19	CASSIPAPNTEAFF	TGTGCCAGTAGTATTCCAGCTCCGAACACTGAAGCTTTCTTT
TRBD2	.	17	TRBJ2-2	TRBV18	CASSPIPAGEVAGELFF	TGTGCCAGCTCACCGATTCCAGCGGGAGAGGTCGCCGGGGAGCTGTTTTTT
.	.	12	TRBJ1-4	TRBV10-3	CAAGKVNEKLFF	TGTGCCGCCGGGAAGGTTAATGAAAAACTGTTTTTT
.	.	13	TRBJ2-5	TRBV10-2	CASPSAEQETQYF	TGCGCCAGCCCCTCCGCGGAACAAGAGACCCAGTACTTC
TRBD2	few	15	TRBJ2-1	TRBV6-8	CASTSAGGAYNEQFF	TGTGCCAGCACCTCGGCGGGAGGAGCCTACAATGAGCAGTTCTTC
.	.	15	TRBJ2-1	TRBV11-3	CASSSRAGPYNEQFF	TGTGCCAGCAGCTCCCGGGCCGGGCCCTACAATGAGCAGTTCTTC
TRBD2	few	15	TRBJ2-5	TRBV11-3	CASSERELGQETQYF	TGTGCCAGCAGTGAGCGGGAGCTGGGGCAAGAGACCCAGTACTTC
TRBD2	few	13	TRBJ2-2	TRBV9	CASRAGGPGELFF	TGTGCCAGCCGAGCGGGAGGTCCCGGGGAGCTGTTTTTT
.	few	14	TRBJ1-1	TRBV11-3	CASSYWTEDTEAFF	TGTGCCAGCAGCTACTGGACGGAGGACACTGAAGCTTTCTTT
.	.	14	TRBJ2-5	TRBV18	CASSPRVGSETQYF	TGTGCCAGCTCACCACGGGTCGGGAGTGAGACCCAGTACTTC
.	.	16	TRBJ1-1	TRBV4-1	CASSLGGGSMNTEAFF	TGCGCCAGCAGCCTAGGAGGAGGCTCGATGAACACTGAAGCTTTCTTT
.	.	14	TRBJ2-2	TRBV4-3	CASSPRRGTGELFF	TGCGCCAGCAGCCCTAGGCGAGGCACCGGGGAGCTGTTTTTT
.	few	12	TRBJ1-1	TRBV6-8	CASKRAYTEAFF	TGTGCCAGCAAACGCGCGTACACTGAAGCTTTCTTT
TRBD2	.	17	TRBJ2-7	TRBV18	CASSRTGSGRVSYEQYF	TGTGCCAGCTCACGAACAGGGAGCGGGAGGGTCTCCTACGAGCAGTACTTC
TRBD1	.	15	TRBJ2-7	TRBV19	CASKGTGTGAYEQYF	TGTGCCAGTAAGGGGACCGGGACAGGGGCATACGAGCAGTACTTC
.	medium-sized	15	TRBJ2-3	TRBV11-3	CASSFGQTSTDTQYF	TGTGCCAGCAGCTTTGGCCAAACTAGCACAGATACGCAGTATTTT
.	.	14	TRBJ2-5	TRBV18	CASSLGQGWKTQYF	TGTGCCAGCTCACTCGGCCAGGGTTGGAAGACCCAGTACTTC
.	.	14	TRBJ1-1	TRBV15	CATSRQGLNTEAFF	TGTGCCACCTCCCGGCAGGGATTGAACACTGAAGCTTTCTTT
.	.	15	TRBJ2-7	TRBV6-8	CASSRQGLEAYEQYF	TGTGCCAGCAGCCGCCAGGGGTTGGAAGCCTACGAGCAGTACTTC
.	.	15	TRBJ1-4	TRBV9	CASSVLQGTAEKLFF	TGTGCCAGCAGCGTTCTCCAGGGGACGGCTGAAAAACTGTTTTTT
TRBD1	large	16	TRBJ1-4	TRBV6-8	CASSYSTTGEEEKLFF	TGTGCCAGCAGTTACTCCACGACAGGGGAGGAAGAAAAACTGTTTTTT
TRBD2	large	16	TRBJ2-1	TRBV9	CASSVPREGVTYEQFF	TGTGCCAGCAGTGTCCCCCGGGAGGGGGTTACGTATGAGCAGTTCTTC
TRBD2	few	15	TRBJ2-7	TRBV10-3	CATTWETSGSYEQYF	TGTGCCACCACCTGGGAGACTAGCGGATCCTACGAGCAGTACTTC
.	.	13	TRBJ2-7	TRBV29-1	CSVALTLGYEQYF	TGCAGCGTTGCACTGACTCTGGGGTACGAGCAGTACTTC